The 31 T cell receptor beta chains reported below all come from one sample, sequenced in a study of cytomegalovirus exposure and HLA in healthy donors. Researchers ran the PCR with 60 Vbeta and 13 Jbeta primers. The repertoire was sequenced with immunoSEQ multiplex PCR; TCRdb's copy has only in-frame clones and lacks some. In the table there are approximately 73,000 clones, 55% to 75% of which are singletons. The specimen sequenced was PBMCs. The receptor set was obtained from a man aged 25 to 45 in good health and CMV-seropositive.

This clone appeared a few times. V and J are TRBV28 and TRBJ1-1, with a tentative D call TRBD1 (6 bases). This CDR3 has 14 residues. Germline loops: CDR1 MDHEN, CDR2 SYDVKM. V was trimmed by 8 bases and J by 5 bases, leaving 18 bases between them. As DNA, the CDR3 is TGTGCCAGCCGACCGGGGGGGGCGCGGACTGAAGCTTTCTTT. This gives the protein CASRPGGARTEAFF.

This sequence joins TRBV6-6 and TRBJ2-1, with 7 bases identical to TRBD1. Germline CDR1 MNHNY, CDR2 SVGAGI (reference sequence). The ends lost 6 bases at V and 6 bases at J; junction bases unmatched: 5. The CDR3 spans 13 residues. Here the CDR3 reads CASRLTGANEQFF. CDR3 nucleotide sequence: TGTGCCAGCAGACTCACAGGGGCCAATGAGCAGTTCTTC.

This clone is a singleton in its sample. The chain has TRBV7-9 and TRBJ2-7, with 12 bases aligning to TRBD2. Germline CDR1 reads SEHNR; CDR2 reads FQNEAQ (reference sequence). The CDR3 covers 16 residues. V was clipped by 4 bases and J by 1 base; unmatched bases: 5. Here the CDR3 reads CASSSRTSGISYEQYF. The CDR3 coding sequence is TGTGCCAGCAGCTCACGGACTAGCGGGATATCCTACGAGCAGTACTTC.

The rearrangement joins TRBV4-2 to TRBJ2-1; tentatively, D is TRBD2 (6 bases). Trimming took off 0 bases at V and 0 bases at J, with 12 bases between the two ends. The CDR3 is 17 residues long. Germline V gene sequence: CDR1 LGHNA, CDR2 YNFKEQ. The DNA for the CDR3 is TGTGCCAGCAGCCAAGAGGTTGGGGGGTCCTCCTACAATGAGCAGTTCTTC. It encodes CASSQEVGGSSYNEQFF.

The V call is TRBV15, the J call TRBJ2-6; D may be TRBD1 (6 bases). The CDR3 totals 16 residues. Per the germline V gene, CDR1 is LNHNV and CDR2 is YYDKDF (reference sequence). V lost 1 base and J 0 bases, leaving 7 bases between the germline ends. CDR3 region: CATSRVGGSGANVLTF. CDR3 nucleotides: TGTGCCACCAGCAGAGTAGGGGGCTCTGGGGCCAACGTCCTGACTTTC.

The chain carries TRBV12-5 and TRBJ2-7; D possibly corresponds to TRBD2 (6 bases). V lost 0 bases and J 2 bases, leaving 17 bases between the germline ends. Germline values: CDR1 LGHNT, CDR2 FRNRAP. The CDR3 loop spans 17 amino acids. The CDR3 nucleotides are TGTGCTAGTGGTTTGGTACTAGCCCGACCCAATACCTACGAGCAGTACTTC. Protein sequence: CASGLVLARPNTYEQYF.

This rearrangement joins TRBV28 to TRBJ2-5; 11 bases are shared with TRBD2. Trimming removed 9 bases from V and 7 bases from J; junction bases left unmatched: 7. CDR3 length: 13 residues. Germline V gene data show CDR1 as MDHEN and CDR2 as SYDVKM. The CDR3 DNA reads TGTGCCAGACTAGCGGGGGTCCATGGGACCCAGTACTTC. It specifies CARLAGVHGTQYF.

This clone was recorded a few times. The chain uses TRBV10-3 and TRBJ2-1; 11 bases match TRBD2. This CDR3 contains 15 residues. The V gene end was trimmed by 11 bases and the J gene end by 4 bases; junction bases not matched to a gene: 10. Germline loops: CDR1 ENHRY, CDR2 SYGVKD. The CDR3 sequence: CASTTGTSGYNEQFF. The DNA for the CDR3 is TGTGCCTCGACTACCGGGACTAGCGGATACAATGAGCAGTTCTTC.

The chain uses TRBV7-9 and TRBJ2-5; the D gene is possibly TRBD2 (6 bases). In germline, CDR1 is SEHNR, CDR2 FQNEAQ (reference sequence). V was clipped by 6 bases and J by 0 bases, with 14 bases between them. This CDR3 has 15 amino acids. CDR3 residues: CASRSFRDYQETQYF. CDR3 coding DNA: TGTGCCAGCAGATCCTTCCGGGACTACCAAGAGACCCAGTACTTC.

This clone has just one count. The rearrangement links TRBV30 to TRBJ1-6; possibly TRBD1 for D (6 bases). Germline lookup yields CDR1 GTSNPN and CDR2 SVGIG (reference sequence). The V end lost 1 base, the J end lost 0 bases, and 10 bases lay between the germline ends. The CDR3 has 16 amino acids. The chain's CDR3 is CAWSGQESSYNSPLHF. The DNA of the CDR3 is TGTGCCTGGAGTGGACAGGAGAGCTCCTATAATTCACCCCTCCACTTT.

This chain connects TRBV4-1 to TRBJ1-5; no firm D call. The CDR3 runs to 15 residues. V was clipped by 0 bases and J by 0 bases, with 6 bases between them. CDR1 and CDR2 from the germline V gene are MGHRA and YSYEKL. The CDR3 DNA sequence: TGCGCCAGCAGCCAAGACAGTTATAGCAATCAGCCCCAGCATTTT. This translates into CASSQDSYSNQPQHF.

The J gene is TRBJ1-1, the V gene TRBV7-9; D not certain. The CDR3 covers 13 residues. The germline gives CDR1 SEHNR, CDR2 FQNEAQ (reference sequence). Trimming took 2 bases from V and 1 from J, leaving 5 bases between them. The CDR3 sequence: CASSLTPNTEAFF. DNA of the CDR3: TGTGCCAGCAGCTTAACACCGAACACTGAAGCTTTCTTT.

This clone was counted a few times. The CDR3 region has the DNA TGTGCCAGTAGTATGGTTAGTCGACCGGGCACTGAAGCTTTCTTT. Amino acids: CASSMVSRPGTEAFF. This rearrangement joins TRBV19 to TRBJ1-1; D is undetermined. The CDR3 is 15 amino acids. Between the trimmed V and J ends, which lost 3 bases and 4 bases, there was a span of 15 bases. Per germline, CDR1 LNHDA and CDR2 SQIVND (reference sequence).

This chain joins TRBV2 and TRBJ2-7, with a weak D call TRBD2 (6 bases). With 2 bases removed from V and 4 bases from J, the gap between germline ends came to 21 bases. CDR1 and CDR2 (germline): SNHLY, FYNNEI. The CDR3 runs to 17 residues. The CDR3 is CASSEPGARTTHYEQYF. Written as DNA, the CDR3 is TGTGCCAGCAGTGAACCGGGAGCCCGAACCACCCATTACGAGCAGTACTTC.

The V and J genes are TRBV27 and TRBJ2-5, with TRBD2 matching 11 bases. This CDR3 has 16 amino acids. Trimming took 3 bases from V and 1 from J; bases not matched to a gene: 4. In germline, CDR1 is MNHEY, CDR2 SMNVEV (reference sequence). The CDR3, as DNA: TGTGCCAGCAGTTTCCGACTAGCGGGACTCCAAGAGACCCAGTACTTC. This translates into CASSFRLAGLQETQYF.

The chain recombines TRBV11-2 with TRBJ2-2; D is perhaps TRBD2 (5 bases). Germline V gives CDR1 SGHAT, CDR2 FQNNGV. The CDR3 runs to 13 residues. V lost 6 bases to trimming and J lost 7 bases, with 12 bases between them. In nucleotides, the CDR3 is TGTGCCAGCAGGATAGGAGGTAGCGGGGAGCTGTTTTTT. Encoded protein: CASRIGGSGELFF. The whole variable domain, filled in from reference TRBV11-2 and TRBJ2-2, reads EAGVAQSPRYKIIEKRQSVAFWCNPISGHATLYWYQQILGQGPKLLIQFQNNGVVDDSQLPKDRFSAERLKGVDSTLKIQPAKLEDSAVYLCASRIGGSGELFFGEGSRLTVL.

The CDR3 nucleotides are TGTGCCAGCAGCGCACAGGGGCTGAACACTGAAGCTTTCTTT. This codes for CASSAQGLNTEAFF. V gene TRBV7-3 combines with J gene TRBJ1-1; 7 bases map to TRBD1. The CDR3 is 14 amino acids. The V gene's germline CDR1 is SGHTA and CDR2 FQGTGA. Trimming cost V 5 bases and J 0 bases; bases outside gene matches: 3.

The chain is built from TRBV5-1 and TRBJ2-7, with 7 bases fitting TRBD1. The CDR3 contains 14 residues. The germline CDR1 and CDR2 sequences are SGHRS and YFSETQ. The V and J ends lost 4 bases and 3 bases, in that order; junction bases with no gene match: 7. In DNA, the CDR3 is TGCGCCAGCAGCCCCCGGGACAGTAACTACGAGCAGTACTTC. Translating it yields CASSPRDSNYEQYF.

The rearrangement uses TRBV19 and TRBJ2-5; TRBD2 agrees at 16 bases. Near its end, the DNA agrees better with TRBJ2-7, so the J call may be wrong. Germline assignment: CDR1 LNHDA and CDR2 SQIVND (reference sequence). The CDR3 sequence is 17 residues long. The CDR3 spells CASSLGLAGGYSYEQYF. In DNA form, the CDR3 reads TGTGCCAGTAGCCTGGGACTAGCGGGAGGGTACTCCTACGAGCAGTACTTC.

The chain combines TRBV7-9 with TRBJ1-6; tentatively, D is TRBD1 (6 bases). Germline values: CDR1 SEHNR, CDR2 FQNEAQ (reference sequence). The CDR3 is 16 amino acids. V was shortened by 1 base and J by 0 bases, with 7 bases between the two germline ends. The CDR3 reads CASSLDRDSYNSPLHF. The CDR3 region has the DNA TGTGCCAGCAGCTTAGACAGGGACTCCTATAATTCACCCCTCCACTTT.

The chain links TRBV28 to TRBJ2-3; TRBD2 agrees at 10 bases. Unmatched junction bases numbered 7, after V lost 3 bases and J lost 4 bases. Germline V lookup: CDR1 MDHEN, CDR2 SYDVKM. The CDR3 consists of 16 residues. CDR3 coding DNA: TGTGCCAGCAGTTTTTCTAGCGGGAGACGCGCAGATACGCAGTATTTT. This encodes CASSFSSGRRADTQYF.

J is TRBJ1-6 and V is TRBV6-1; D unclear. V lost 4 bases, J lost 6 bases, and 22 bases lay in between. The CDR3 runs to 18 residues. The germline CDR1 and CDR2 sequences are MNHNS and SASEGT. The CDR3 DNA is TGTGCCAGCAGTGGGGCCCTTGATAGACGGTGGCGTAATTCACCCCTCCACTTT. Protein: CASSGALDRRWRNSPLHF.

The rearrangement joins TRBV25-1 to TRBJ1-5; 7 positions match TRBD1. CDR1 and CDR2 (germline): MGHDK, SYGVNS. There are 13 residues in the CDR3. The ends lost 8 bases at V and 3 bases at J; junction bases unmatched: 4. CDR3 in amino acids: CASGDSNNQPQHF. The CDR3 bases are TGTGCCAGCGGGGACAGCAACAATCAGCCCCAGCATTTT.

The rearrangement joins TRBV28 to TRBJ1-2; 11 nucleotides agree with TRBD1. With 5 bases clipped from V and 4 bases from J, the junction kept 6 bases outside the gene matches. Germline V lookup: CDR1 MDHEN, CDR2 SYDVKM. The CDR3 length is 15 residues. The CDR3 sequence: CASSGGTGGSYGYTF. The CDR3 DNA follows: TGTGCCAGCAGTGGCGGGACAGGGGGAAGCTATGGCTACACCTTC.

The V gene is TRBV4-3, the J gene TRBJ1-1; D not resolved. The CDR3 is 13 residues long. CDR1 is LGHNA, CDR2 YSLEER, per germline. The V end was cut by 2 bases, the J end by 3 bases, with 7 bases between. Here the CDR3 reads CASSQSRYTEAFF. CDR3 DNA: TGCGCCAGCAGCCAATCTCGGTACACTGAAGCTTTCTTT.

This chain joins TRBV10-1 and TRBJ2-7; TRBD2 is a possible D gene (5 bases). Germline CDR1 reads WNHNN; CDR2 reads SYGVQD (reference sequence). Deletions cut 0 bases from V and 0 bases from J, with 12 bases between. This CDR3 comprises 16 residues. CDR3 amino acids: CASSESIRENSYEQYF. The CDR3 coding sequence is TGCGCCAGCAGTGAGTCGATACGGGAAAACTCCTACGAGCAGTACTTC.

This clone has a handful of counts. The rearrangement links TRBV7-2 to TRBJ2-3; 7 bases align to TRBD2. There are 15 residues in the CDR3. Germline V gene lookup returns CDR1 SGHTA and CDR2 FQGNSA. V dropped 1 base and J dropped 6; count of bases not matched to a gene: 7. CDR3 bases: TGTGCCAGCAGCTTAGATGGACTAGTTGCGGATACGCAGTATTTT. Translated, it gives CASSLDGLVADTQYF.

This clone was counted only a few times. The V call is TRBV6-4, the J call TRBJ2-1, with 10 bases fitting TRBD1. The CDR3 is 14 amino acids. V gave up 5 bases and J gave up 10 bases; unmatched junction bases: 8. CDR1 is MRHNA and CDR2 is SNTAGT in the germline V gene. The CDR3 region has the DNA TGTGCCAGCAGTACCGGGACAGGGGTGTGGGAGCAGTTCTTC. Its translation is CASSTGTGVWEQFF.

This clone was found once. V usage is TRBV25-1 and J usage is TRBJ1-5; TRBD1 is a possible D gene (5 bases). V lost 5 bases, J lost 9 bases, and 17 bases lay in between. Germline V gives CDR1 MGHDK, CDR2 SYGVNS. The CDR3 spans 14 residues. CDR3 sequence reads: CASSQGDRGGPQHF. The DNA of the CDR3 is TGTGCCAGCAGTCAAGGGGACCGGGGGGGGCCCCAGCATTTT.

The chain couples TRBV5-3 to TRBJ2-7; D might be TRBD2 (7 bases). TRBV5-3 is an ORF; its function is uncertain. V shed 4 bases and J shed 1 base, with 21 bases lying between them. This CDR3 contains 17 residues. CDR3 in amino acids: CARSRKCRGGSSYEQYF. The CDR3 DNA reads TGTGCCAGAAGCAGAAAATGTAGGGGGGGATCATCCTACGAGCAGTACTTC.

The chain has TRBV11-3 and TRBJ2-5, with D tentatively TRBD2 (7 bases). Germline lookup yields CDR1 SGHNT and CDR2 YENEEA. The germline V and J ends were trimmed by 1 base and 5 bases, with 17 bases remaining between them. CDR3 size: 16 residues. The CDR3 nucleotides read TGTGCCAGCAGCTTAGTCCGAGGGGGGGCTGTGGAGACCCAGTACTTC. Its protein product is CASSLVRGGAVETQYF. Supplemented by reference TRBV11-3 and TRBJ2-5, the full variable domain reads EAGVVQSPRYKIIEKKQPVAFWCNPISGHNTLYWYLQNLGQGPELLIRYENEEAVDDSQLPKDRFSAERLKGVDSTLKIQPAELGDSAVYLCASSLVRGGAVETQYFGPGTRLLVL.